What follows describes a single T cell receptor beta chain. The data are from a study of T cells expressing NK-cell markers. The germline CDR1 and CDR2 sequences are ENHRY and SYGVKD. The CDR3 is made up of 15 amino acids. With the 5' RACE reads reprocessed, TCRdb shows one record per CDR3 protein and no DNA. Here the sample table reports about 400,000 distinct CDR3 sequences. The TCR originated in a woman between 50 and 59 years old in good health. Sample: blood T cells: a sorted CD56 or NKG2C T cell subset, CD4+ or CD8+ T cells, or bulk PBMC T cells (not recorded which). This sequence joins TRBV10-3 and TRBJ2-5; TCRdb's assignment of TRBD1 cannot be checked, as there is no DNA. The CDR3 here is CAISATGLGEETQYF.